Each of the 9 T cell receptor beta chains below was sequenced from the same sample in a study of cytomegalovirus exposure and HLA in healthy donors. The study ran its PCR with 60 Vbeta and 13 Jbeta primers. Method: immunoSEQ multiplex PCR; TCRdb's copy keeps in-frame clones and lacks some. Of approximately 120,000 clones listed, over 60% are singletons. The sample comprised PBMCs. The receptors shown here come from a middle-aged woman in good health and CMV-seropositive.

The chain recombines TRBV5-1 with TRBJ1-1; possibly TRBD1 for D (5 bases). Germline CDR1 SGHRS, CDR2 YFSETQ. The CDR3 spans 13 residues. V lost 2 bases and J lost 1, with 6 bases in between. In nucleotides, the CDR3 is TGCGCCAGCAGCTTTCAGGGGAACACTGAAGCTTTCTTT. Translated, it gives CASSFQGNTEAFF.

The chain uses TRBV21-1 and TRBJ2-2; TRBD1 is taken as the D call from the table, unchecked against the DNA. TRBV21-1 is annotated as a pseudogene. The CDR3 extends over 15 amino acids. The CDR3 region has the DNA TGTGCCAGCAGCCCCCGGACAGGCCCCACCGGGGAGCTGTTTTTT. This gives the protein CASSPRTGPTGELFF.

V gene TRBV19 combines with J gene TRBJ2-1, with D maybe TRBD1 (6 bases). From germline, CDR1 is LNHDA and CDR2 SQIVND (reference sequence). The CDR3 spans 15 residues. V was cut by 7 bases and J by 0 bases, with 13 bases left in between. The CDR3 bases are TGTGCCAGTAACCCCGACAGGAGCTCCTACAATGAGCAGTTCTTC. Translation: CASNPDRSSYNEQFF.

This clone was counted only a few times. The chain combines TRBV5-1 with TRBJ2-5; TRBD1 matches at 7 bases. CDR1 SGHRS and CDR2 YFSETQ come from the germline V gene. CDR3 length equals 17 residues. The V and J ends lost 1 base and 4 bases, in that order; junction bases with no gene match: 13. DNA of the CDR3: TGCGCCAGCAGCTTGTTTAGGGGGAACTCAGGGGGAGAGACCCAGTACTTC. Translation gives CASSLFRGNSGGETQYF.

This sequence joins TRBV7-9 and TRBJ2-5, with D possibly TRBD1 on 6 matching bases. CDR3 length: 14 residues. Germline values: CDR1 SEHNR, CDR2 FQNEAQ (reference sequence). V dropped 3 bases and J dropped 5 bases, with 13 bases sitting between them. The CDR3 nucleotides are TGTGCCAGCAGCTTCCGGGACACCGTGGAGACCCAGTACTTC. This encodes CASSFRDTVETQYF.

This CDR3 is CASSGTGDYSNQPQHF. The CDR3 DNA is TGTGCCAGCAGCGGGACAGGAGACTATAGCAATCAGCCCCAGCATTTT. The chain has TRBV9 and TRBJ1-5; TRBD1 agrees at 7 bases. The V and J ends lost 3 bases and 0 bases, in that order; junction bases with no gene match: 6. The CDR3 length is 16 residues. Germline CDR1 reads SGDLS; CDR2 reads YYNGEE.

V usage is TRBV6-5 and J usage is TRBJ1-2, with 9 nucleotides matching TRBD1. Losses at the gene ends were 4 bases for V and 6 bases for J; bases not matched to a gene: 9. The CDR3 is 15 residues long. Germline CDR1 reads MNHEY; CDR2 reads SVGAGI. The CDR3 here is CASSSLTGGDHGYTF. In nucleotides, the CDR3 is TGTGCCAGCAGTTCCTTGACAGGGGGGGATCATGGCTACACCTTC.

The CDR3 nucleotides read TGCGCCAGCAGCTTGGAAGGTCTAGCGGGAGTTGGTGAGCAGTTCTTC. Its translation: CASSLEGLAGVGEQFF. This rearrangement joins TRBV5-1 to TRBJ2-1, with TRBD2 matching over 10 bases. J lost 9 bases, V lost 0 bases, and 9 bases had no gene match. The V gene's germline CDR1 is SGHRS and CDR2 YFSETQ. CDR3 size: 16 residues.

The J gene is TRBJ1-2, the V gene TRBV10-3; the D is unclear. In germline, CDR1 is ENHRY, CDR2 SYGVKD. The length of the CDR3 is 12 residues. Between the trimmed V and J ends, which lost 7 bases and 0 bases, there was a span of 6 bases. The CDR3 loop reads CAIKTANYGYTF. For the CDR3, the DNA is TGTGCCATCAAAACAGCTAACTATGGCTACACCTTC.